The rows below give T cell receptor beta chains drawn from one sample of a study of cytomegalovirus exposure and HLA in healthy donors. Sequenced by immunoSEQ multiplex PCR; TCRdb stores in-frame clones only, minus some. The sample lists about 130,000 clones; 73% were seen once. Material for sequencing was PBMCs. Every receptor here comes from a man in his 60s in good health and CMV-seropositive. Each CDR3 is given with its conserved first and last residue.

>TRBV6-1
CASSDLHGAVVGSPLHF
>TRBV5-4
CASSSGGLNLGDTQYF
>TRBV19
CASAQRLGTDTQYF
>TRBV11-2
CASSIPVSGVDTQYF
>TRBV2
CASSEWGGENGYTF
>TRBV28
CASSLEGRGNTEAFF
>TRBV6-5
CASSRGGAADTQYF
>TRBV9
CASSEPTPDRGQWEKLFF
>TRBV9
CASSPFPGEGEAFF
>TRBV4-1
CASSQVRQGGTEAFF
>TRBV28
CAIRQSMNTEAFF
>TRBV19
CASSIGQNTEAFF
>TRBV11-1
CASSKDRRTHQPQHF
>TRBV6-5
CASSYETGGYEQYF
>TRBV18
CASSHGKETQYF
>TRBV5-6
CASSLEVWTSYYEQYF
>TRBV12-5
CASGLTQDRGQAHGYTF
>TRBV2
CASNRGGTGGSYEQYF
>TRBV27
CASSHTRWDRGTNEQFF
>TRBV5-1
CASSKPGLGETQYF
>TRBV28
CASSPHSVGTGSNYGYTF
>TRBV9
CASSVRTGDTGELFF
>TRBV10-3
CAISSTGNTEAFF
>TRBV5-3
CARSLAVYRVGRDTQYF
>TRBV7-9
CASTLSSGGFYNEQFF
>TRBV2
CASKASGGAYGETQYF
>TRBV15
CATSSGGFTQYF